This T cell receptor (beta chain) appears in the sequencing data of a study of cytomegalovirus exposure and HLA in healthy donors. For the study at large: As an earlier analysis found, around 200 million T cells yielded approximately 110 million unique TCR beta sequences. Study outcomes and limitations: Accurate prediction of HLA-A and HLA-B alleles (for most subjects) was reportedly achieved from TCR beta sequences. Most TCR sequences were seen very rarely across donors, but some public TCRs occurred in many.

This CDR3 contains 15 residues. The V and J ends lost 3 bases and 2 bases respectively, with 11 bases between them. Per the germline V gene, CDR1 is SGHNT and CDR2 is YENEEA. The PCR employed 60 Vbeta primers together with 13 Jbeta primers. Produced via immunoSEQ multiplex PCR; TCRdb's table is partial and in-frame only. The sample has about 160,000 clones, 65% to 85% seen once. Of note for this clone: The antigen remains unidentified.

The sequence came from a male donor in good health and CMV-seropositive. Sample: PBMCs. V gene TRBV11-3 combines with J gene TRBJ2-1, with D perhaps matching TRBD2 (6 bases). The CDR3 nucleotides are TGTGCCAGCAGCTTCGGGGGAGCCACCTACAATGAGCAGTTCTTC. This sequence encodes CASSFGGATYNEQFF. The full variable domain, in which reference TRBV11-3 and TRBJ2-1 provide the parts outside the CDR3, is EAGVVQSPRYKIIEKKQPVAFWCNPISGHNTLYWYLQNLGQGPELLIRYENEEAVDDSQLPKDRFSAERLKGVDSTLKIQPAELGDSAVYLCASSFGGATYNEQFFGPGTRLTVL.